This TCR beta chain was observed in a study of early T cells in non-severe SARS-CoV-2 infection. CDR1 and CDR2 from the germline V gene are SGHVS and FNYEAQ. The CDR3 consists of 15 residues. V shed 4 bases and J shed 2 bases, with 13 bases lying between them. Ten or more counts support this clonotype. Individual cDNA molecules were tagged with unique molecular identifiers. One entry per CDR3 protein, called by TCRdb with MiXCR from the 5' RACE reads. The sample has some 110,000 distinct CDR3 sequences; 15% are singletons. The material sequenced was whole blood. The J gene is TRBJ2-3, the V gene TRBV7-6; a weak D match, TRBD2 (6 bases). The TCR was taken from an adult who was a healthcare worker with PCR-confirmed SARS-CoV-2 infection or an uninfected control (not recorded which). The CDR3 protein is CASSSSGLTTDTQYF. DNA for the CDR3: TGTGCCAGCAGCTCCTCGGGACTTACCACAGATACGCAGTATTTT.